The next 2 T cell receptor beta chains were all read from a single sample in a study of T cell clonality in common variable immunodeficiency. Broader study findings: Common variable immunodeficiency TCR beta sequences reportedly had fewer deletions and N-nucleotide insertions.

The table came from immunoSEQ multiplex PCR; TCRdb's copy has only in-frame clones and leaves some out. Observed in the sample are approximately 18,000 clones, none of them singletons. What these receptors recognize is not known. The sequenced sample was peripheral blood mononuclear cells. The receptors here all came from a human donor with common variable immunodeficiency.

This clone was picked up many times. The read is 3 residues too short to cover the CDR3 end, so that end is filled in from the germline J gene. V is TRBV28 and J is TRBJ1-4, with D maybe TRBD1 (5 bases). CDR1 MDHEN and CDR2 SYDVKM come from the germline V gene. The CDR3 consists of 15 residues. V was pared by 3 bases and J by 4 bases, with 12 bases between. CDR3 region: CASSFSGTSNEKLFF. The covered CDR3 bases are TGTGCCAGCAGTTTTAGCGGGACTAGTAATGAAAAA. Full variable domain (remainder filled in from reference TRBV28 and TRBJ1-4): DVKVTQSSRYLVKRTGEKVFLECVQDMDHENMFWYRQDPGLGLRLIYFSYDVKMKEKGDIPEGYSVSREKKERFSLILESASTNQTSMYLCASSFSGTSNEKLFFGSGTQLSVL.

This clone occurred many times. The CDR3 sequence: CASKRGVSQPQHF. The DNA read from the CDR3 is TGTGCCAGCAAGCGAGGGGTCAGTCAGCCC. The rearrangement links TRBV2 to TRBJ1-5, with D maybe TRBD1 (5 bases). The CDR3 goes on 3 residues after the read ends, and that part is filled in from the germline J gene. Germline V gene sequence: CDR1 SNHLY, CDR2 FYNNEI. With 7 bases removed from V and 6 bases from J, the gap between germline ends came to 13 bases. The CDR3 sequence is 13 residues long.